This TCR beta chain came from a study of blood T cell repertoires in COVID-19. Profiling relied on immunoSEQ multiplex PCR, and the TCRdb table lists in-frame clones only, not all of them. The table lists over 200,000 clones, approximately 86% of them singletons. This clone showed up just a few times. The V gene lost 0 bases and the J gene lost 6 bases, with 12 bases spanning the gap. The CDR3 spans 15 residues. Per the germline V gene, CDR1 is LGHNA and CDR2 is YSLEER. Sequenced material: peripheral blood. The TCR sequence derives from a middle-aged man who had recovered from COVID-19. The chain employs TRBV4-3 and TRBJ1-3, with D possibly TRBD1 on 5 matching bases. The CDR3 is CASSQDRAGSNTIYF. The CDR3, as DNA: TGCGCCAGCAGCCAAGATCGGGCAGGGTCAAACACCATATATTTT.